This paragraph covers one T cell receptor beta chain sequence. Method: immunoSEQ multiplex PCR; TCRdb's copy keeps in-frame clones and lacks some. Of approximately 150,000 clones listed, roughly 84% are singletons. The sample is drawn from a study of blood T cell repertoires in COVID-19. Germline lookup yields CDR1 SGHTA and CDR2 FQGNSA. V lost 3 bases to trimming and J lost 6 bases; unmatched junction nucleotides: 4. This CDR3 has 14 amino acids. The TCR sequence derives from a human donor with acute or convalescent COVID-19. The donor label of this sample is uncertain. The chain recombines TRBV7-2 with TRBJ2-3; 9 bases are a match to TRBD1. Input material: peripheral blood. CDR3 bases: TGTGCCAGCAGCTTCTCCGGACAGGGGGATACGCAGTATTTT. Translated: CASSFSGQGDTQYF.